Below, one T cell receptor (beta chain) is given with its context. The data were taken from a study of shared clonotypes between healthy human individuals. Only in-frame clones appear in the TCRdb table, and some are missing; sequencing was by immunoSEQ multiplex PCR. The profile covers roughly 2.2 million clones, with about nine tenths appearing a single time and approximately 0.41% taken by the ten largest. The J segment lost 5 bases and the V segment lost 5 bases, leaving 4 bases of the junction unmatched. Germline V gene lookup returns CDR1 SGHAT and CDR2 FQDESV (reference sequence). This CDR3 is 14 amino acids long.

This clonotype was obtained from a man aged 18-30 years in good health. Some clones in this sample may be carry-over from other donors' samples. The sample taken for sequencing was naive CD4+ T cells from PBMCs. The subset: CD45RA+ positively selected. The rearrangement links TRBV11-1 to TRBJ2-7, with 12 bases matching TRBD1. The CDR3 coding sequence is TGTGCCAGCAGCCTGGGACAGGGGGCCAACGAGCAGTACTTC. Translation gives CASSLGQGANEQYF.